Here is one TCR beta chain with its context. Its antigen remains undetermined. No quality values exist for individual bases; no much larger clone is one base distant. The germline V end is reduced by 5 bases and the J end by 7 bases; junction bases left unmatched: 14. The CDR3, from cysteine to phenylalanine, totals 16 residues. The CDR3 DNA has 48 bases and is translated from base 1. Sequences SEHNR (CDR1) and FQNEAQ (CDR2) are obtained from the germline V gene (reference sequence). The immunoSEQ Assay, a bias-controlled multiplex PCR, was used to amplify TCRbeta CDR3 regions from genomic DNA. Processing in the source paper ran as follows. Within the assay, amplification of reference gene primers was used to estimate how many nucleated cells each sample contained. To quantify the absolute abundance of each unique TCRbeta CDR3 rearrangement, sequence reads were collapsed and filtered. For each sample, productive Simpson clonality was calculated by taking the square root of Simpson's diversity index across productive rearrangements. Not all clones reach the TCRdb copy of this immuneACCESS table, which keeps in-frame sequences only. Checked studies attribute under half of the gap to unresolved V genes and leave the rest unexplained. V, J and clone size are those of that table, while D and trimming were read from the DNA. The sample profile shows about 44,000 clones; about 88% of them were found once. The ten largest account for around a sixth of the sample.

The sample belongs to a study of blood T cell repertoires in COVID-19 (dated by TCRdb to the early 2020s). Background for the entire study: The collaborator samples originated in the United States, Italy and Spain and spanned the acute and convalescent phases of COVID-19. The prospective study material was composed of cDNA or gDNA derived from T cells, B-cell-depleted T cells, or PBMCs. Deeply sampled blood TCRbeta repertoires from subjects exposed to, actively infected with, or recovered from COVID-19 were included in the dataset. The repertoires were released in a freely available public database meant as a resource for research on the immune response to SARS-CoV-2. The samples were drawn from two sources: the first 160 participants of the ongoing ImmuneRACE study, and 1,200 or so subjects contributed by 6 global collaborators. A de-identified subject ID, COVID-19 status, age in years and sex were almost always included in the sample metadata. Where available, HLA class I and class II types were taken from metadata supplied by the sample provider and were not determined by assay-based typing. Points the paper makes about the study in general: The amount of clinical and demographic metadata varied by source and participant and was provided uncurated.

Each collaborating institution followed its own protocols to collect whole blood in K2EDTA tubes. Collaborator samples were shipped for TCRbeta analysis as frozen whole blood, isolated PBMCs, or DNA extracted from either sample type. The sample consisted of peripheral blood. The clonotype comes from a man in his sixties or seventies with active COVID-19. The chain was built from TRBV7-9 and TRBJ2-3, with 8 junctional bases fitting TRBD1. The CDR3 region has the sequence CASSPRIYRGVNTQYF. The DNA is TGTGCCAGCAGCCCACGGATTTACAGGGGGGTGAATACGCAGTATTTT.